A single sample gave rise to the 13 T cell receptor beta chains below, sequenced in a study of CD8+CD57+ T cells in acquired aplastic anemia. Template material for TCR beta VDJ and CDR3 profiling consisted of genomic DNA. TCRdb processed the reads anew with MiXCR; each CDR3 protein has one entry. The sample lists 200,000 or so distinct CDR3 sequences; less than 65% were seen once. Specimen: sorted CD4+, CD8+, or CD8+CD57+ T cells (not recorded which) from PBMCs. Source of these receptors: a human donor with severe aplastic anemia or a healthy control (not recorded which).

The CDR3 nucleotides read TGTGCCAGCAGTGTGAACACGCACACCGGGGAGCTGTTTTTT. Protein: CASSVNTHTGELFF. V is TRBV2 and J is TRBJ2-2; D call uncertain. CDR3 length equals 14 residues. The germline V and J ends were trimmed by 4 bases and 3 bases, with 9 bases remaining between them. CDR1 SNHLY and CDR2 FYNNEI come from the germline V gene.

Turning to this clonotype: Given a much more abundant clone one base away, this may be a read error. The chain carries TRBV7-6 and TRBJ2-1; possibly TRBD1 for D (7 bases). V lost 7 bases to trimming and J lost 12 bases, with 22 bases between them. The CDR3 sequence is 14 residues long. The germline V gene encodes CDR1 SGHVS and CDR2 FNYEAQ. The CDR3 nucleotides are TGTGCCAGCACCAGGGGGGACCCGGCCGGCGGGCAGTTCTTC. It codes for CASTRGDPAGGQFF.

The chain carries TRBV29-1 and TRBJ2-3; 16 bases are a match to TRBD2. V shed 6 bases, J shed 15 bases, and the junction held 9 bases outside the gene matches. The CDR3 runs to 13 residues. CDR1 is SQVTM, CDR2 ANQGSEA, per germline. CDR3 coding DNA: TGCAGCGTAGCCGGGACTAGCGGGGGGGCCTATTATTTT. Translation gives CSVAGTSGGAYYF.

The chain employs TRBV6-7 and TRBJ2-3; TRBD2 matches 8 bases. TRBV6-7 is assigned to the ORF class and has an uncertain function. CDR3 length: 16 residues. The ends lost 2 bases at V and 5 bases at J; junction bases unmatched: 9. The CDR3 is CASSYTGTAGGDTQYF. CDR3 nucleotide sequence: TGTGCCAGCAGTTACACAGGGACCGCGGGAGGAGATACGCAGTATTTT.

This clonotype occurred once. The junction and the germline gene differ at one end; a read error may be behind it. This chain links TRBV20-1 with TRBJ2-7; 7 bases line up with TRBD1. From germline, CDR1 is DFQATT and CDR2 SNEGSKA (reference sequence). The CDR3 is 13 amino acids. CDR3 bases: TGTGCCCCAACAGGGGTAGGCTCCTACGAGCAGTACTTC. It is translated as CAPTGVGSYEQYF.

This clonotype was seen once. The V gene is TRBV7-3, the J gene TRBJ2-1; tentative D call: TRBD1 (6 bases). Trimming pared 4 bases from V and 9 bases from J, leaving 10 bases between. CDR3 length: 12 amino acids. Germline V gives CDR1 SGHTA, CDR2 FQGTGA. The CDR3 loop is CASSWGLGEQFF. Written as DNA, the CDR3 is TGTGCCAGCAGCTGGGGGCTCGGTGAGCAGTTCTTC.

This chain links TRBV20-1 with TRBJ1-5; D might be TRBD1 (5 bases). The ends were cut back, 3 bases at V and 4 bases at J, with 16 bases in the middle. The CDR3 consists of 15 residues. Germline V gene lookup returns CDR1 DFQATT and CDR2 SNEGSKA (reference sequence). The CDR3 DNA is TGCAGTGCTAGGGGGCCGGGAGGGATTAATCAGCCCCAGCATTTT. Translation gives CSARGPGGINQPQHF.

This clonotype was recorded once. The rearrangement joins TRBV7-9 to TRBJ2-6, with 9 bases aligning to TRBD1. The CDR3 runs to 13 residues. V dropped 5 bases and J dropped 14; count of bases not matched to a gene: 7. The V gene's germline CDR1 is SEHNR and CDR2 FQNEAQ (reference sequence). CDR3 bases: TGTGCCAGCAGCGGCCGGGACAGGGTTTTCCTGACTTTC. This translates into CASSGRDRVFLTF. Full variable domain (rest looked up from reference TRBV7-9 and TRBJ2-6): DTGVSQNPRHKITKRGQNVTFRCDPISEHNRLYWYRQTLGQGPEFLTYFQNEAQLEKSRLLSDRFSAERPKGSFSTLEIQRTEQGDSAMYLCASSGRDRVFLTFGAGSRLTVL.

V usage is TRBV2 and J usage is TRBJ1-5; D perhaps matches TRBD1 (5 bases). The CDR3 contains 16 residues. Per germline, CDR1 SNHLY and CDR2 FYNNEI. V dropped 6 bases and J dropped 1 base, with 16 bases sitting between them. CDR3 in DNA: TGTGCCAGCAGGGGGACTTATAAGATCAGCAATCAGCCCCAGCATTTT. It codes for CASRGTYKISNQPQHF.

Worth noting for this clonotype: The junction does not match germline at one end; this may be a read error. The chain links TRBV5-5 to TRBJ2-7; no reliable D call. The CDR3 consists of 13 residues. Germline CDR1 and CDR2: SGHKS and YYEKEE (reference sequence). This CDR3 is CASSLAPPYEQHF. The CDR3 DNA sequence: TGTGCCAGCAGCTTAGCCCCTCCCTACGAGCAGCACTTC.

The CDR3 here is CASSYYQGTGELFF. DNA of the CDR3: TGTGCCAGCAGCTATTACCAGGGGACCGGGGAGCTGTTTTTT. V is TRBV7-3 and J is TRBJ2-2; D may be TRBD1 (6 bases). This CDR3 contains 14 residues. CDR1 and CDR2 (germline): SGHTA, FQGTGA. V gave up 4 bases and J gave up 5 bases, with 11 bases separating them.

DNA of the CDR3: TGTGCCAGCAGCCCCCTGAGAGCGGGGGGTAAAGAGACCCAGTACTTC. Translated, it gives CASSPLRAGGKETQYF. This chain links TRBV25-1 with TRBJ2-5; the match to TRBD2 covers 9 bases. V lost 6 bases and J lost 3; bases outside the gene matches: 11. The CDR3 sequence is 16 residues long. From germline, CDR1 is MGHDK and CDR2 SYGVNS.

The chain is built from TRBV20-1 and TRBJ1-6; 7 nucleotides line up with TRBD1. V was pared by 5 bases and J by 7 bases, with 8 bases of the junction left unmatched. Germline V gene sequence: CDR1 DFQATT, CDR2 SNEGSKA (reference sequence). There are 14 residues in the CDR3. The CDR3 protein is CSAQKTGTNSPLHF. The CDR3 DNA follows: TGCAGTGCTCAGAAGACAGGGACCAATTCACCCCTCCACTTT.